This passage covers 27 T cell receptor beta chains from one sample sequenced in a study of blood T cell repertoires in COVID-19 (dated by TCRdb to 2020 to 2022). The method was the immunoSEQ multiplex PCR assay. This is the immuneACCESS table as TCRdb keeps it, with only in-frame sequences that have V and J called. A part of the clones is gone; compared with another copy, unresolved V genes explain less than half, and the rest is unexplained. This sample holds 200,000 to 300,000 clones; roughly 90% were observed only once. The biggest ten clones account for about 0.64% of the sample. Sequencing was done on a sample of peripheral blood. The source of these receptors is a human donor in a cohort sampled during active COVID-19.

This clone has just a few counts. This sequence joins TRBV5-6 and TRBJ1-2; 7 bases agree with TRBD1. The V gene end was trimmed by 0 bases and the J gene end by 2 bases; junction bases not matched to a gene: 4. Germline V gene data show CDR1 as SGHDT and CDR2 as YYEEEE. The CDR3 consists of 15 residues. CDR3 coding DNA: TGTGCCAGCAGCTTGGACCCACAGGGGAACTATGGCTACACCTTC. It translates to CASSLDPQGNYGYTF.

CDR3: CASSSRTGNTEAFF. DNA of the CDR3: TGTGCCAGCAGCTCGAGGACAGGGAACACTGAAGCTTTCTTT. The chain joins TRBV7-2 to TRBJ1-1; 7 bases are a match to TRBD1. This CDR3 region has 14 residues. Germline-derived CDR1 and CDR2 are SGHTA and FQGNSA. Unmatched junction bases numbered 3, after V lost 4 bases and J lost 1 base.

The V gene is TRBV11-2, the J gene TRBJ2-3; 8 bases are shared with TRBD1. Germline V gene sequence: CDR1 SGHAT, CDR2 FQNNGV. The CDR3 consists of 15 residues. V shed 5 bases, J shed 6 bases, and the junction held 10 bases outside the gene matches. In DNA form, the CDR3 reads TGTGCCAGCAGCCCCCGGACAGGGAATAGGGATACGCAGTATTTT. Protein product: CASSPRTGNRDTQYF.

As DNA, the CDR3 is TGCGCCAGCAGCCAAGTTGGGCAGAACCTCTATGGCTACACCTTC. Translating it yields CASSQVGQNLYGYTF. The rearrangement uses TRBV4-1 and TRBJ1-2; unclear D gene. V lost 1 base, J lost 4 bases, and 13 bases lay in between. The CDR3 has 15 amino acids. Germline V lookup: CDR1 MGHRA, CDR2 YSYEKL.

V is TRBV19 and J is TRBJ2-6; 7 nucleotides match TRBD1. V gave up 7 bases and J gave up 2 bases; unmatched junction bases: 11. Germline assignment: CDR1 LNHDA and CDR2 SQIVND (reference sequence). The CDR3 has 17 residues. The CDR3 sequence is CASTPWETGTGANVLTF. CDR3 in DNA: TGTGCCAGTACCCCCTGGGAGACAGGGACTGGGGCCAACGTCCTGACTTTC.

The V gene is TRBV4-1, the J gene TRBJ2-7; 9 bases agree with TRBD2. V was clipped by 0 bases and J by 3 bases; unmatched bases: 6. Looked up from germline, CDR1 is MGHRA and CDR2 is YSYEKL. The CDR3 runs 16 residues. This chain's CDR3 is CASSQEGSGGHYEQYF. CDR3 bases: TGCGCCAGCAGCCAAGAAGGAAGCGGGGGGCACTACGAGCAGTACTTC.

This clone was detected many times. In DNA form, the CDR3 reads TGCGCCAGCAGCGAATTAGCGGGAGGTATTTCCTACGAGCAGTACTTC. Protein sequence: CASSELAGGISYEQYF. The rearrangement joins TRBV5-1 to TRBJ2-7; 10 bases align to TRBD2. CDR3 length: 16 amino acids. CDR1 is SGHRS, CDR2 YFSETQ, per germline. After removal of 4 bases from V and 1 base from J, the junction contained 8 bases not matched to a gene.

The CDR3 region is CASSEALVVRLVPYEQYF. The DNA of the CDR3 is TGTGCCAGCAGTGAAGCGCTGGTGGTGCGCCTTGTGCCCTACGAGCAGTACTTC. J is TRBJ2-7 and V is TRBV6-1; D is unresolved. Trimming pared 0 bases from V and 2 bases from J, leaving 20 bases between. The CDR3 extends over 18 amino acids. CDR1 is MNHNS and CDR2 is SASEGT in the germline V gene.

This clone appeared a single time. At the DNA level, this CDR3 is encoded by other sequences in the same sample as well. The chain uses TRBV27 and TRBJ1-1, with D unresolved. The germline V and J ends were trimmed by 4 bases and 2 bases, with 8 bases remaining between them. Per the germline V gene, CDR1 is MNHEY and CDR2 is SMNVEV (reference sequence). This CDR3 comprises 13 residues. The CDR3 sequence is CASSSTVNTEAFF. CDR3 DNA: TGTGCCAGCAGTTCTACGGTTAACACTGAAGCTTTCTTT.

The rearrangement links TRBV7-2 to TRBJ2-7, with TRBD2 matching over 10 bases. Germline V lookup: CDR1 SGHTA, CDR2 FQGNSA. With 5 bases clipped from V and 7 bases from J, the junction kept 11 bases outside the gene matches. This CDR3 spans 15 amino acids. The CDR3 DNA follows: TGTGCCAGCAGCCCCACCAGAACTAGCGGGGCTGAGCAGTACTTC. It codes for CASSPTRTSGAEQYF.

The rearrangement links TRBV24-1 to TRBJ1-1; 7 bases match TRBD1. Germline V CDR1 and CDR2: KGHDR, SFDVKD. J gave up 3 bases and V 5 bases, and 20 bases lay outside the gene matches. This CDR3 is 19 amino acids long. CDR3 sequence (DNA): TGTGCCACCAGTGCCCCCACTAGGGGACAGTTGAGGGGGGACACTGAAGCTTTCTTT. Translation: CATSAPTRGQLRGDTEAFF.

The gene calls are TRBV11-2 and TRBJ2-3; D may be TRBD1 (5 bases). Per the germline V gene, CDR1 is SGHAT and CDR2 is FQNNGV. The CDR3 covers 15 residues. Trimming pared 2 bases from V and 0 bases from J, leaving 9 bases between. CDR3 nucleotide sequence: TGTGCCAGCAGCTTACTGACAGCTAGCACAGATACGCAGTATTTT. It translates to CASSLLTASTDTQYF. Full variable domain (missing parts from reference TRBV11-2 and TRBJ2-3): EAGVAQSPRYKIIEKRQSVAFWCNPISGHATLYWYQQILGQGPKLLIQFQNNGVVDDSQLPKDRFSAERLKGVDSTLKIQPAKLEDSAVYLCASSLLTASTDTQYFGPGTRLTVL.

The chain couples TRBV6-5 to TRBJ1-1; TRBD1 is a possible D gene (5 bases). The CDR3 is 15 amino acids. From germline, CDR1 is MNHEY and CDR2 SVGAGI. V was shortened by 2 bases and J by 3 bases, with 13 bases between the two germline ends. In DNA, the CDR3 is TGTGCCAGCAGTTACGGTCAGGGAGGTCACACTGAAGCTTTCTTT. This codes for CASSYGQGGHTEAFF.

V and J are TRBV25-1 and TRBJ1-1; the D gene is possibly TRBD1 (6 bases). The CDR3 has 14 residues. The V end was cut by 5 bases, the J end by 4 bases, with 14 bases between. The germline V gene has CDR1 MGHDK and CDR2 SYGVNS. CDR3 bases: TGTGCCAGCAGTTCCAGGGGTACGGGCACTGAAGCTTTCTTT. Protein sequence: CASSSRGTGTEAFF.

The rearrangement links TRBV5-1 to TRBJ2-7; a weak D match, TRBD2 (5 bases). This CDR3 is 13 amino acids long. Germline CDR1 reads SGHRS; CDR2 reads YFSETQ. V lost 0 bases to trimming and J lost 5 bases, with 9 bases between them. The CDR3: CASSLGRENEQYF. CDR3 bases: TGCGCCAGCAGCTTGGGTCGGGAAAACGAGCAGTACTTC.

This clone was picked up one time. V usage is TRBV15 and J usage is TRBJ1-6; 9 bases align to TRBD1. The junction had 7 bases not matched to a gene; V was cut back by 3 bases and J by 10 bases. The CDR3 runs to 15 residues. Germline V gene lookup returns CDR1 LNHNV and CDR2 YYDKDF (reference sequence). The CDR3 bases are TGTGCCACCAGCAGTGGGGACAGGGTCACATCACCCCTCCACTTT. Protein sequence: CATSSGDRVTSPLHF.

V usage is TRBV6-5 and J usage is TRBJ2-7; tentatively, D is TRBD2 (5 bases). V lost 4 bases and J lost 2, with 18 bases in between. Germline V gives CDR1 MNHEY, CDR2 SVGAGI. The CDR3 spans 16 residues. CDR3 nucleotides: TGTGCCAGCAGTTCTCGCTCTTGGGAGCGGCCCTACGAGCAGTACTTC. It encodes CASSSRSWERPYEQYF.

The chain joins TRBV7-3 to TRBJ2-7, with a weak D call TRBD2 (6 bases). CDR1 is SGHTA, CDR2 FQGTGA, per germline. Trimming took off 3 bases at V and 3 bases at J, with 9 bases between the two ends. The CDR3 contains 13 residues. CDR3: CASSLGGNYEQYF. The CDR3 DNA reads as TGTGCCAGCAGCTTGGGGGGTAACTACGAGCAGTACTTC.

The chain employs TRBV28 and TRBJ2-7; TRBD2 might be the D (6 bases). The CDR3 runs to 15 residues. Germline V CDR1 and CDR2: MDHEN, SYDVKM. Trimming stripped 6 bases from V and 0 bases from J, with 15 bases between. This CDR3 reads CASSLPTSRSYEQYF. Here the CDR3 DNA reads TGTGCCAGCAGCCTCCCCACTAGCCGCTCCTACGAGCAGTACTTC.

The chain is built from TRBV4-3 and TRBJ2-7, with 8 nucleotides matching TRBD2. V lost 4 bases to trimming and J lost 6 bases; unmatched junction nucleotides: 8. CDR3 length: 14 amino acids. Per the germline V gene, CDR1 is LGHNA and CDR2 is YSLEER. The DNA of the CDR3 is TGCGCCAGCAGCCGGCAGCGGGAGCAGCCCGAGCAGTACTTC. It is translated as CASSRQREQPEQYF.

The chain couples TRBV11-3 to TRBJ2-1; 8 bases are shared with TRBD2. There are 19 residues in the CDR3. Germline loops: CDR1 SGHNT, CDR2 YENEEA. V shed 0 bases and J 6 bases; nucleotides not matched to a gene: 16. The CDR3 protein is CASSLDLPIAGRGGNEQFF. The DNA for the CDR3 is TGTGCCAGCAGCTTAGATCTCCCCATAGCGGGAAGGGGGGGCAATGAGCAGTTCTTC.

The chain carries TRBV12-2 and TRBJ2-5; no check of the table's D call, TRBD2, against the DNA was made. TRBV12-2 is listed as a pseudogene. CDR3 length: 15 residues. CDR3 protein: CASRMRGRLQETQYF. The CDR3 DNA reads as TGTGCAAGTCGGATGCGGGGGAGGCTCCAAGAGACCCAGTACTTC.

The chain carries TRBV16 and TRBJ2-3; a weak D match, TRBD1 (6 bases). The germline V and J ends were trimmed by 0 bases and 0 bases, with 10 bases remaining between them. Germline V gene lookup returns CDR1 KGHSY and CDR2 FQNENV. The CDR3 has 16 amino acids. CDR3: CASSQSSDSSTDTQYF. The CDR3 nucleotides read TGTGCCAGCAGCCAATCTTCGGACAGTAGCACAGATACGCAGTATTTT.

The rearrangement uses TRBV11-2 and TRBJ2-7; 7 bases agree with TRBD2. Germline CDR1 reads SGHAT; CDR2 reads FQNNGV. The CDR3 is made up of 16 amino acids. J was trimmed by 3 bases and V by 0 bases; bases with no gene match: 8. The CDR3 protein is CASSLDWPSGNYEQYF. CDR3 DNA sequence: TGTGCCAGCAGCTTAGATTGGCCTAGCGGAAACTACGAGCAGTACTTC.

The CDR3 region has the DNA TGTGCCAGCAGTGAAGCGGGCGATTCACCCCTCCACTTT. The encoded protein is CASSEAGDSPLHF. This chain links TRBV6-1 with TRBJ1-6; no clear D gene. Germline V gene lookup returns CDR1 MNHNS and CDR2 SASEGT. V was cut by 0 bases and J by 8 bases, with 5 bases left in between. CDR3 size: 13 residues.

The chain employs TRBV29-1 and TRBJ1-2; a possible D gene is TRBD1 (6 bases). Germline CDR1 is SQVTM and CDR2 is ANQGSEA. V lost 2 bases, J lost 4 bases, and 11 bases lay in between. This CDR3 comprises 13 residues. CDR3 residues: CSVENRASYGYTF. CDR3 bases: TGCAGCGTTGAAAACAGGGCCTCCTATGGCTACACCTTC.

The chain couples TRBV5-1 to TRBJ2-7; 11 bases are a match to TRBD1. The CDR3 runs 17 residues. The V segment lost 4 bases and the J segment 3 bases; nucleotides outside the gene matches: 12. The germline V gene encodes CDR1 SGHRS and CDR2 YFSETQ. The CDR3 DNA follows: TGCGCCAGCAGCCATCTTCCCCCCGGGACAGGGGGCTACGAGCAGTACTTC. This sequence encodes CASSHLPPGTGGYEQYF.